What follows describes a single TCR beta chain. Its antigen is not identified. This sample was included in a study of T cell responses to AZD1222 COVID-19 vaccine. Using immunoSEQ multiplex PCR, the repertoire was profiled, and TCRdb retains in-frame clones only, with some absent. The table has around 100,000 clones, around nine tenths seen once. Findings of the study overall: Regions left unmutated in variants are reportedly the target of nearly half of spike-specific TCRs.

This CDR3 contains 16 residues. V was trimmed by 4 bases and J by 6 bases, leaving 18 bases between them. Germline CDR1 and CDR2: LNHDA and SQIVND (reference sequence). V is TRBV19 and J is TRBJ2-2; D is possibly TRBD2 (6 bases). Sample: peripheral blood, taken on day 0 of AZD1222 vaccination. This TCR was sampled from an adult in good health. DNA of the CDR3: TGTGCCAGTAGTACCCACCGGGAGATACGTGCCGGGGAGCTGTTTTTT. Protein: CASSTHREIRAGELFF.